This TCR beta chain was identified during a study of technical replicates of blood from a handful of donors. The repertoire was sequenced with immunoSEQ multiplex PCR; TCRdb's copy has only in-frame clones and lacks some. Among about 84,000 clones listed, around 93% were seen once. Input material: T cells isolated from PBMCs. This TCR derives from a human donor in good health.

This CDR3 reads CAISVERAGGHKEETQYF. The CDR3 region has the DNA TGTGCCATCAGTGTGGAAAGGGCAGGGGGCCACAAGGAAGAGACCCAGTACTTC. The chain couples TRBV10-3 to TRBJ2-5; 8 nucleotides line up with TRBD1. From germline, CDR1 is ENHRY and CDR2 SYGVKD. V lost 4 bases and J lost 3; bases outside the gene matches: 16. The length of the CDR3 is 18 residues.